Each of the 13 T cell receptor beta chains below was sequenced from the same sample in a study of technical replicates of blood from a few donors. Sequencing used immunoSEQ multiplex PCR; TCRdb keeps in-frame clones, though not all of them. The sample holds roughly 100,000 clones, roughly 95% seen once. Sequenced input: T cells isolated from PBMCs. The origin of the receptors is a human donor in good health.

CDR3 region: CASSKDYNTDTQYF. CDR3 coding DNA: TGTGCCAGCAGCAAGGACTATAACACAGATACGCAGTATTTT. The rearrangement links TRBV9 to TRBJ2-3; TRBD2 might be the D (6 bases). Germline V gene sequence: CDR1 SGDLS, CDR2 YYNGEE. Trimming took off 4 bases at V and 2 bases at J, with 11 bases between the two ends. The CDR3 sequence is 14 residues long.

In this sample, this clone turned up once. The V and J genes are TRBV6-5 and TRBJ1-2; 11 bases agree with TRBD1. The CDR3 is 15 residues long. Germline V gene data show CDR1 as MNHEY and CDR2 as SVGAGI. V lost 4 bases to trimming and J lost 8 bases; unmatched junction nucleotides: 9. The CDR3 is CASSFAPDRGRGYTF. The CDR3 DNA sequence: TGTGCCAGCAGTTTCGCCCCGGACAGGGGGCGCGGCTACACCTTC.

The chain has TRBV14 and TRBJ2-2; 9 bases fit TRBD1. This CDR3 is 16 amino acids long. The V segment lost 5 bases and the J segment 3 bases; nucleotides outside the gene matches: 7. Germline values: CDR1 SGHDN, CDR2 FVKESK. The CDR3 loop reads CASSASDRGDTGELFF. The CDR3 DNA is TGTGCCAGCAGCGCGTCGGACAGGGGCGACACCGGGGAGCTGTTTTTT.

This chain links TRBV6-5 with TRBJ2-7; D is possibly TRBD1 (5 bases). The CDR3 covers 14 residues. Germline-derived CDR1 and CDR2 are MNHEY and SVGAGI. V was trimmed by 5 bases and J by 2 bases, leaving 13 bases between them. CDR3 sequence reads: CASSTKTVAYEQYF. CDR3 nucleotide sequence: TGTGCCAGCAGTACCAAGACAGTAGCCTACGAGCAGTACTTC.

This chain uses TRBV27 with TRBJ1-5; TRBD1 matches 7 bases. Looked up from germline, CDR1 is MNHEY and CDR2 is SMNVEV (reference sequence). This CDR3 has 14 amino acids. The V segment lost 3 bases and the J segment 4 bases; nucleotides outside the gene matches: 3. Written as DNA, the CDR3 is TGTGCCAGCAGTTTGGGACAGACAAATCAGCCCCAGCATTTT. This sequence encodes CASSLGQTNQPQHF.

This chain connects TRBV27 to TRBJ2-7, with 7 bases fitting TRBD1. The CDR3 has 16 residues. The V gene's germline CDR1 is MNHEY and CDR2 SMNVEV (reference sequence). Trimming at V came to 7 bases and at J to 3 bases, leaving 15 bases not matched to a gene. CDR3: CASMAPQGPGGYEQYF. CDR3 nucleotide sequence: TGTGCCAGCATGGCCCCTCAGGGGCCAGGGGGCTACGAGCAGTACTTC.

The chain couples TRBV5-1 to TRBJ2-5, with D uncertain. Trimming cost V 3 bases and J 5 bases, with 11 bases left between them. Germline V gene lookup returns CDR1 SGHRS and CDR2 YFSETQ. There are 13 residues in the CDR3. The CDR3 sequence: CASSSSPAETQYF. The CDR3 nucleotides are TGCGCCAGCAGCTCGAGTCCCGCGGAGACCCAGTACTTC.

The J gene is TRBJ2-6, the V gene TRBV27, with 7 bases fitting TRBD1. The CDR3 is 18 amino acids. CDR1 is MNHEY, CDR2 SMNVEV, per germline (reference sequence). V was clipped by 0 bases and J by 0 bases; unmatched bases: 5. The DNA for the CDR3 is TGTGCCAGCAGTTTATCAGGGGGCAGGAGCTCTGGGGCCAACGTCCTGACTTTC. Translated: CASSLSGGRSSGANVLTF.

The CDR3 loop reads CASSKMRRLAGEEQYF. CDR3 nucleotide sequence: TGTGCCAGCAGTAAAATGAGAAGACTAGCGGGAGAAGAGCAGTACTTC. The chain employs TRBV11-2 and TRBJ2-7; 12 nucleotides match TRBD2. This CDR3 is 16 amino acids long. Looked up from germline, CDR1 is SGHAT and CDR2 is FQNNGV. J lost 7 bases, V lost 6 bases, and 13 bases had no gene match.

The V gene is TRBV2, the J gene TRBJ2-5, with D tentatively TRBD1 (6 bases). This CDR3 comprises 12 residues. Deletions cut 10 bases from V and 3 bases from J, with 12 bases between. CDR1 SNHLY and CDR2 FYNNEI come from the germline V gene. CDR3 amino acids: CATVEGEETQYF. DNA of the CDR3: TGTGCCACCGTCGAGGGGGAAGAGACCCAGTACTTC.

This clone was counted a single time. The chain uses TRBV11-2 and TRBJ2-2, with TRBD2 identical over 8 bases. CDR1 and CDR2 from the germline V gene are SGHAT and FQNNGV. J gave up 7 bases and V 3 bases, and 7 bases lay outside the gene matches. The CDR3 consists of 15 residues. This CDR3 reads CASSFVSGASGELFF. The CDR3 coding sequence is TGTGCCAGCAGCTTCGTTAGCGGGGCGAGCGGGGAGCTGTTTTTT.

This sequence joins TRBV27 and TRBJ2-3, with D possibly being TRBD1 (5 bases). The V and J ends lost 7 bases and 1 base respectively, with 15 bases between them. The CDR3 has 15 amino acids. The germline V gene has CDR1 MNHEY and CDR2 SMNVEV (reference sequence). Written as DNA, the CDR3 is TGTGCCAGCACCCATAGGACATACCGCACAGATACGCAGTATTTT. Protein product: CASTHRTYRTDTQYF.

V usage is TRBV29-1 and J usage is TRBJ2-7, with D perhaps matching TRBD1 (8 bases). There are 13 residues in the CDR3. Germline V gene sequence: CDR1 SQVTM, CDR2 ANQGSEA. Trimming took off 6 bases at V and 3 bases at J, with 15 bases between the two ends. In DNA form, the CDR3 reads TGCAGCGTCATTACAGGGGGGGTCTACGAGCAGTACTTC. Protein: CSVITGGVYEQYF.